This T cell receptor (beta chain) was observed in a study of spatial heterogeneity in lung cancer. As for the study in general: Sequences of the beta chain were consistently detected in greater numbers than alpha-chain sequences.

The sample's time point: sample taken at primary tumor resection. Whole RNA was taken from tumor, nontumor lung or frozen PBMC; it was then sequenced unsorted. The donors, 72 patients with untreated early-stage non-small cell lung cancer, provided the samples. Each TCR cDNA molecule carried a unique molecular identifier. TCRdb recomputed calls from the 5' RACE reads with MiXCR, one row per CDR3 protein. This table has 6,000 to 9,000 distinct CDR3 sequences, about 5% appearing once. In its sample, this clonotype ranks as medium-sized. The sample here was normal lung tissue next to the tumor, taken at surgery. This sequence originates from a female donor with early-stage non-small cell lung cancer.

The CDR3 reads CASTGQSNQPQHF. The CDR3 DNA follows: TGTGCCAGCACGGGACAGAGTAATCAGCCCCAGCATTTT. The chain recombines TRBV2 with TRBJ1-5; 7 bases match TRBD1. Trimming took 7 bases from V and 4 from J; bases not matched to a gene: 4. Per germline, CDR1 SNHLY and CDR2 FYNNEI. The CDR3 extends over 13 amino acids.